The 15 T cell receptor beta chains below come from one sample, sequenced in a study of T cells after yellow fever vaccination. TCRdb reprocessed the 5' RACE reads with MiXCR, giving one entry per CDR3 protein. The table lists some 300,000 distinct CDR3 sequences, around 11% of them singletons, with over 3% in the top ten. This specimen was CD4+ T cells sorted from PBMCs, taken 45 days after the yellow fever booster vaccination. All receptors come from a young man who received the YFV17D yellow fever vaccine.

There are a few counts of this clonotype. J is TRBJ1-2 and V is TRBV18; D is ambiguous. The V and J ends lost 2 bases and 0 bases respectively, with 10 bases between them. Germline assignment: CDR1 KGHSH and CDR2 LQKENI. CDR3 length: 15 residues. CDR3: CASSPNANPNYGYTF. The CDR3 coding sequence is TGTGCCAGCTCACCAAATGCCAACCCTAACTATGGCTACACCTTC.

This clonotype was recorded many times. The chain recombines TRBV12-3 or TRBV12-4 with TRBJ2-7, with D uncertain. Trimming shortened V by 6 bases and J by 6 bases, and 12 bases separated the two germline ends. The CDR3 consists of 12 residues. The CDR3 bases are TGTGCCAGCAGCCGGCGAGGTATCGAGCAGTACTTC. It encodes CASSRRGIEQYF.

This clonotype was counted between two and nine times. The chain has TRBV29-1 and TRBJ1-3; D might be TRBD1 (6 bases). The V end lost 3 bases, the J end lost 0 bases, and 9 bases lay between the germline ends. Per germline, CDR1 SQVTM and CDR2 ANQGSEA. This CDR3 spans 14 amino acids. This CDR3 is CSVEGTLSGNTIYF. In DNA, the CDR3 is TGCAGCGTTGAGGGGACACTCTCTGGAAACACCATATATTTT.

This clonotype was detected many times. This CDR3 reads CASSLVEWGRNEQFF. CDR3 sequence (DNA): TGTGCCAGCAGCTTAGTCGAATGGGGTCGGAATGAGCAGTTCTTC. The rearrangement joins TRBV7-2 to TRBJ2-1, with D unclear. The CDR3 runs 15 residues. Germline values: CDR1 SGHTA, CDR2 FQGNSA. V shed 1 base and J shed 7 bases, with 14 bases lying between them.

This clonotype has only a few counts. V usage is TRBV9 and J usage is TRBJ2-1, with 7 positions matching TRBD1. Per germline, CDR1 SGDLS and CDR2 YYNGEE. This CDR3 is built from 14 residues. With V trimmed by 3 bases and J by 4 bases, 4 bases remained unmatched. This chain's CDR3 is CASSAETGYNEQFF. For the CDR3, the DNA is TGTGCCAGCAGCGCAGAGACAGGGTACAATGAGCAGTTCTTC. The variable domain in full, with the rest retrieved from reference TRBV9 and TRBJ2-1, is DSGVTQTPKHLITATGQRVTLRCSPRSGDLSVYWYQQSLDQGLQFLIQYYNGEERAKGNILERFSAQQFPDLHSELNLSSLELGDSALYFCASSAETGYNEQFFGPGTRLTVL.

This clonotype was observed a handful of times. V gene TRBV7-2 combines with J gene TRBJ2-5; tentatively, D is TRBD2 (5 bases). Germline CDR1 and CDR2: SGHTA and FQGNSA. Deletions cut 5 bases from V and 5 bases from J, with 15 bases between. The CDR3 loop spans 14 amino acids. The CDR3 here is CASSNREARETQYF. The CDR3 region has the DNA TGTGCCAGCAGCAACCGGGAAGCGAGGGAGACCCAGTACTTC.

CDR3 bases: TGTGCCAGCAGTTACCGACACAATCCGGGACTACCAGACAATGAGCAGTTCTTC. Its translation: CASSYRHNPGLPDNEQFF. This chain connects TRBV6-5 to TRBJ2-1, with 7 bases fitting TRBD2. With 2 bases clipped from V and 5 bases from J, the junction kept 15 bases outside the gene matches. CDR1 and CDR2 (germline): MNHEY, SVGAGI. The CDR3 runs to 18 residues.

This clonotype was recorded at least ten times. The chain carries TRBV15 and TRBJ2-5, with 7 nucleotides matching TRBD2. V trimming: 1 base; J trimming: 3 bases; junction bases outside the gene matches: 5. The CDR3 is 15 residues long. CDR1 is LNHNV, CDR2 YYDKDF, per germline (reference sequence). CDR3 DNA: TGTGCCACCAGCAGAGGGGGAGGGATAGAAGAGACCCAGTACTTC. Residues: CATSRGGGIEETQYF.

In its sample, this clonotype was seen many times. The chain uses TRBV5-1 and TRBJ2-1, with no clear D. The CDR3 totals 11 residues. Trimming took 2 bases from V and 8 from J, leaving 5 bases between them. Per germline, CDR1 SGHRS and CDR2 YFSETQ. For the CDR3, the DNA is TGCGCCAGCAGCTTTGGGGATGAGCAGTTCTTC. Protein: CASSFGDEQFF.

The rearrangement joins TRBV18 to TRBJ2-4, with a weak D call TRBD2 (6 bases). Trimming pared 6 bases from V and 7 bases from J, leaving 13 bases between. CDR1 and CDR2 (germline): KGHSH, LQKENI. This CDR3 is built from 13 residues. This CDR3 is CASSPSGENIQYF. Written as DNA, the CDR3 is TGTGCCAGCTCCCCCTCGGGGGAGAACATTCAGTACTTC.

The V call is TRBV24-1, the J call TRBJ1-1; 7 positions match TRBD1. The CDR3 is 15 residues long. V lost 3 bases, J lost 6 bases, and 9 bases stayed unmatched. Germline V gene data show CDR1 as KGHDR and CDR2 as SFDVKD. The CDR3 loop reads CATSDEETGFPEAFF. CDR3 DNA: TGTGCCACCAGTGATGAGGAGACAGGGTTCCCTGAAGCTTTCTTT.

The chain uses TRBV6-1 and TRBJ2-1, with 9 positions matching TRBD1. There are 15 residues in the CDR3. The germline V gene encodes CDR1 MNHNS and CDR2 SASEGT. The junction had 3 bases not matched to a gene; V was cut back by 4 bases and J by 2 bases. This chain's CDR3 is CASSAGTGTYNEQFF. The CDR3 DNA is TGTGCCAGCAGTGCCGGGACAGGGACCTACAATGAGCAGTTCTTC.

The chain has TRBV3-1 and TRBJ1-2; D unresolved. The germline CDR1 and CDR2 sequences are LGHDT and YNNKEL (reference sequence). Trimming pared 2 bases from V and 5 bases from J, leaving 12 bases between. CDR3 length: 14 amino acids. CDR3 bases: TGTGCCAGCAGCCAACTCCGGCAGCTATATGGCTACACCTTC. Amino acids: CASSQLRQLYGYTF.

This clonotype has just a few counts. This chain's CDR3 is CASSTDRGGYNEQFF. CDR3 DNA sequence: TGTGCCAGCAGCACGGACAGGGGGGGTTACAATGAGCAGTTCTTC. The genes are TRBV7-2 and TRBJ2-1; 10 nucleotides agree with TRBD1. The CDR3 sequence is 15 residues long. Germline-derived CDR1 and CDR2 are SGHTA and FQGNSA. With V trimmed by 5 bases and J by 4 bases, 5 bases remained unmatched.

The chain employs TRBV6-1 and TRBJ1-2, with a possible D match to TRBD1 (5 bases). Germline lookup yields CDR1 MNHNS and CDR2 SASEGT. The CDR3 spans 14 residues. The V and J ends lost 6 bases and 3 bases respectively, with 14 bases between them. The CDR3 region is CASSLLATDYGYTF. The CDR3 DNA follows: TGTGCCAGCAGCCTTCTTGCGACAGACTATGGCTACACCTTC.